A single sample is the source of the 10 T cell receptor beta chains below, sequenced in a study of blood T cell repertoires in COVID-19. Sequencing used immunoSEQ multiplex PCR; TCRdb keeps in-frame clones, though not all of them. The data contain tens of thousands of clones, about 82% of them singletons. The material sequenced was peripheral blood. The receptors originated from a man aged 65 to 79 with acute or convalescent COVID-19.

The chain is built from TRBV30 and TRBJ1-2; tentative D call: TRBD1 (6 bases). CDR3 length equals 15 residues. V gave up 5 bases and J gave up 2 bases, with 18 bases separating them. The germline V gene has CDR1 GTSNPN and CDR2 SVGIG (reference sequence). The CDR3 DNA reads as TGTGCCTGGCAGACTCGGGGGGCCCGGAACTATGGCTACACCTTC. Its protein is CAWQTRGARNYGYTF.

The gene calls are TRBV6-5 and TRBJ2-5, with D tentatively TRBD1 (5 bases). The germline V gene has CDR1 MNHEY and CDR2 SVGAGI. This CDR3 has 13 amino acids. Trimming took off 5 bases at V and 5 bases at J, with 12 bases between the two ends. CDR3 amino acids: CASSTTVRETQYF. The CDR3 DNA reads as TGTGCCAGCAGTACGACAGTTAGGGAGACCCAGTACTTC.

This clone has only one observation. The chain has TRBV6-2 or TRBV6-3 and TRBJ2-2, with 8 bases lining up with TRBD1. The CDR3 covers 14 residues. Germline V gene sequence: CDR1 MNHEY, CDR2 SVGEGT. V was clipped by 5 bases and J by 4 bases; unmatched bases: 3. The CDR3 reads CASSPGGSTGELFF. Here the CDR3 DNA reads TGTGCCAGCAGTCCAGGGGGCAGCACCGGGGAGCTGTTTTTT.

This chain joins TRBV6-2 or TRBV6-3 and TRBJ1-1; D perhaps matches TRBD1 (6 bases). Germline CDR1 MNHEY, CDR2 SVGEGT. V was clipped by 5 bases and J by 5 bases, with 18 bases between them. This CDR3 is built from 15 residues. The CDR3 reads CASSHRAPRGTEAFF. The CDR3, as DNA: TGTGCCAGCAGTCACCGGGCCCCGAGGGGGACTGAAGCTTTCTTT.

The chain employs TRBV4-1 and TRBJ2-2, with a possible D match to TRBD2 (6 bases). The ends were cut back, 3 bases at V and 1 base at J, with 9 bases in the middle. Per the germline V gene, CDR1 is MGHRA and CDR2 is YSYEKL. The CDR3 extends over 15 amino acids. CDR3 region: CASSHPGRNTGELFF. The DNA of the CDR3 is TGCGCCAGCAGCCACCCCGGGAGGAACACCGGGGAGCTGTTTTTT.

This chain uses TRBV5-1 with TRBJ2-2, with 7 bases that match TRBD1. The J segment lost 4 bases and the V segment lost 0 bases, leaving 6 bases of the junction unmatched. Germline loops: CDR1 SGHRS, CDR2 YFSETQ. The CDR3 runs to 16 residues. The CDR3 region has the DNA TGCGCCAGCAGCTTGGCCCCCACAGGGGCCACCGGGGAGCTGTTTTTT. Protein sequence: CASSLAPTGATGELFF.

This rearrangement joins TRBV24-1 to TRBJ2-5; no clear D gene. The CDR3 is made up of 11 amino acids. V was pared by 10 bases and J by 5 bases, with 10 bases between. The germline CDR1 and CDR2 sequences are KGHDR and SFDVKD. The CDR3 spells CATEAMETQYF. The CDR3 DNA sequence: TGTGCCACGGAAGCGATGGAGACCCAGTACTTC.

This sequence joins TRBV28 and TRBJ1-5, with D tentatively TRBD1 (6 bases). Germline values: CDR1 MDHEN, CDR2 SYDVKM. V dropped 8 bases and J dropped 1 base, with 15 bases sitting between them. The CDR3 has 15 residues. The CDR3 sequence: CASARGGQSNQPQHF. The CDR3 DNA reads TGTGCCAGCGCCCGGGGGGGGCAAAGCAATCAGCCCCAGCATTTT.

The chain uses TRBV11-1 and TRBJ1-6, with 9 positions matching TRBD1. This CDR3 is built from 14 residues. CDR1 and CDR2 from the germline V gene are SGHAT and FQDESV (reference sequence). J was trimmed by 9 bases and V by 5 bases; bases with no gene match: 5. CDR3 loop: CASSVGTGFSPLHF. The CDR3, as DNA: TGTGCCAGCAGCGTCGGGACAGGGTTTTCACCCCTCCACTTT.

This clone occurred a few times. The CDR3 sequence is CAASQGQGINQPQHF. CDR3 nucleotides: TGTGCCGCGTCCCAGGGACAGGGAATCAATCAGCCCCAGCATTTT. The rearrangement joins TRBV19 to TRBJ1-5; 9 bases line up with TRBD1. After removal of 11 bases from V and 3 bases from J, the junction contained 11 bases not matched to a gene. Germline CDR1 is LNHDA and CDR2 is SQIVND (reference sequence). The CDR3 loop spans 15 amino acids.